The 28 T cell receptor beta chains reported below all come from one sample, sequenced in a study of OX40 agonist ivuxolimab in advanced cancers. Libraries were prepared by immunoSEQ multiplex PCR; TCRdb keeps only in-frame clonotypes and omits some of them. The sample has about 64,000 clones; about 88% are singletons. The input for sequencing was CD4+ or CD8+ T cells sorted from blood, taken in a trial of the OX40 agonist ivuxolimab. Source of these receptors: an adult with an advanced solid tumor such as melanoma, head and neck, liver or kidney cancer.

The chain recombines TRBV7-8 with TRBJ2-5, with a weak D call TRBD2 (5 bases). CDR3 length equals 15 residues. CDR1 is SGHVS, CDR2 FQNEAQ, per germline. V shed 6 bases and J shed 2 bases, with 16 bases lying between them. The CDR3 loop is CASSSTAGSQETQYF. The CDR3 DNA follows: TGTGCCAGCAGTTCAACGGCGGGTTCACAAGAGACCCAGTACTTC.

The J gene is TRBJ2-5, the V gene TRBV5-4, with 15 bases identical to TRBD2. CDR3 size: 19 residues. The trim removed 0 bases at V and 4 bases at J, leaving 10 bases unmatched. Germline V gene lookup returns CDR1 SGHNT and CDR2 YYREEE (reference sequence). The CDR3 region has the DNA TGTGCCAGCAGCTTGGGGGGACTAGCGGGAGGCCCGAGGGGAGAGACCCAGTACTTC. This translates into CASSLGGLAGGPRGETQYF.

The chain has TRBV11-2 and TRBJ2-7; 8 nucleotides line up with TRBD1. After removal of 4 bases from V and 0 bases from J, the junction contained 2 bases not matched to a gene. Per the germline V gene, CDR1 is SGHAT and CDR2 is FQNNGV. The CDR3 is 14 amino acids. The CDR3 DNA reads TGTGCCAGCAGCTCGGGACAGGCCTCCTACGAGCAGTACTTC. It encodes CASSSGQASYEQYF.

The chain links TRBV11-1 to TRBJ1-6; tentatively, D is TRBD1 (6 bases). Trimming left V 2 bases short and J 9 bases short, with 14 bases between. Germline CDR1 reads SGHAT; CDR2 reads FQDESV (reference sequence). CDR3 length equals 15 residues. The CDR3 nucleotides are TGTGCCAGCAGCTTAAGTACAGGGTGGAGTTCACCCCTCCACTTT. This encodes CASSLSTGWSSPLHF.

The chain carries TRBV19 and TRBJ1-1, with 9 bases that match TRBD1. V trimming: 7 bases; J trimming: 4 bases; junction bases outside the gene matches: 7. Germline V CDR1 and CDR2: LNHDA, SQIVND (reference sequence). The CDR3 runs to 14 residues. The CDR3 sequence is CASTDRGGGTEAFF. DNA of the CDR3: TGTGCCAGTACCGACAGGGGGGGCGGCACTGAAGCTTTCTTT. The whole variable domain, filled in from reference TRBV19 and TRBJ1-1, reads DGGITQSPKYLFRKEGQNVTLSCEQNLNHDAMYWYRQDPGQGLRLIYYSQIVNDFQKGDIAEGYSVSREKKESFPLTVTSAQKNPTAFYLCASTDRGGGTEAFFGQGTRLTVV.

The V gene is TRBV7-8, the J gene TRBJ2-7; 9 nucleotides agree with TRBD2. This CDR3 contains 15 residues. Per germline, CDR1 SGHVS and CDR2 FQNEAQ. The V segment lost 3 bases and the J segment 0 bases; nucleotides outside the gene matches: 3. The CDR3 loop is CASSFPSGNSYEQYF. The CDR3 DNA follows: TGTGCCAGCAGCTTCCCTAGCGGGAACTCCTACGAGCAGTACTTC. The full variable domain, completed using reference TRBV7-8 and TRBJ2-7, is GAGVSQSPRYKVAKRGQDVALRCDPISGHVSLFWYQQALGQGPEFLTYFQNEAQLDKSGLPSDRFFAERPEGSVSTLKIQRTQQEDSAVYLCASSFPSGNSYEQYFGPGTRLTVT.

The V call is TRBV6-6, the J call TRBJ2-7; 8 bases are shared with TRBD2. The CDR3 is 15 residues long. From germline, CDR1 is MNHNY and CDR2 SVGAGI (reference sequence). V dropped 5 bases and J dropped 1; count of bases not matched to a gene: 7. This CDR3 reads CASSKTSVGSYEQYF. For the CDR3, the DNA is TGTGCCAGCAGTAAGACTAGCGTGGGATCCTACGAGCAGTACTTC.

This rearrangement joins TRBV18 to TRBJ2-3; 7 positions agree with TRBD1. Germline CDR1 reads KGHSH; CDR2 reads LQKENI. The CDR3 has 17 residues. Trimming cost V 5 bases and J 0 bases; bases outside gene matches: 11. CDR3 nucleotides: TGTGCCAGCTCATACTTATCAAGGACAGGTAGCACAGATACGCAGTATTTT. Protein product: CASSYLSRTGSTDTQYF.

CDR3 DNA sequence: TGTGCCAGCAGCTCTTACGGTCTCTATGGCTACACCTTC. Translated: CASSSYGLYGYTF. V gene TRBV7-2 combines with J gene TRBJ1-2, with unresolved D. Trimming pared 4 bases from V and 4 bases from J, leaving 10 bases between. This CDR3 is 13 amino acids long. Germline-derived CDR1 and CDR2 are SGHTA and FQGNSA.

This chain joins TRBV28 and TRBJ1-4, with a possible D match to TRBD1 (5 bases). This CDR3 comprises 16 residues. Germline lookup yields CDR1 MDHEN and CDR2 SYDVKM. V was clipped by 2 bases and J by 2 bases, with 12 bases between them. CDR3 residues: CASSLQGFETNEKLFF. Written as DNA, the CDR3 is TGTGCCAGCAGTTTACAGGGATTTGAGACTAATGAAAAACTGTTTTTT.

This chain uses TRBV7-3 with TRBJ2-5; possible D gene TRBD2, 6 bases. The germline V gene encodes CDR1 SGHTA and CDR2 FQGTGA. The CDR3 spans 15 residues. V was shortened by 5 bases and J by 5 bases, with 18 bases between the two germline ends. Here the CDR3 reads CASSPGVLGRETQYF. The CDR3 region has the DNA TGTGCCAGCAGCCCGGGAGTGCTTGGCCGTGAGACCCAGTACTTC.

V gene TRBV7-6 combines with J gene TRBJ2-3; 12 nucleotides line up with TRBD2. The CDR3 runs 18 residues. V shed 5 bases, J shed 3 bases, and the junction held 12 bases outside the gene matches. Germline assignment: CDR1 SGHVS and CDR2 FNYEAQ. Here the CDR3 DNA reads TGTGCCAGCAGCCTTTTTGCTAGCGGGGGGGCCGGAACAGATACGCAGTATTTT. It codes for CASSLFASGGAGTDTQYF.

The chain recombines TRBV5-1 with TRBJ1-2; tentatively, D is TRBD1 (6 bases). V was pared by 2 bases and J by 5 bases, with 10 bases between. The germline V gene has CDR1 SGHRS and CDR2 YFSETQ. This CDR3 is built from 13 residues. CDR3 DNA sequence: TGCGCCAGCAGCTTTGGACAGCTGTATGGCTACACCTTC. It yields the protein CASSFGQLYGYTF.

The V gene is TRBV18, the J gene TRBJ2-1, with D possibly being TRBD1 or TRBD2 (5 bases each). Trimming pared 0 bases from V and 5 bases from J, leaving 8 bases between. The germline V gene encodes CDR1 KGHSH and CDR2 LQKENI. This CDR3 is built from 14 residues. The CDR3 DNA reads TGTGCCAGCTCACCACCCCCGGGGCACAATGAGCAGTTCTTC. This sequence encodes CASSPPPGHNEQFF. The whole variable domain, filled in from reference TRBV18 and TRBJ2-1, reads NAGVMQNPRHLVRRRGQEARLRCSPMKGHSHVYWYRQLPEEGLKFMVYLQKENIIDESGMPKERFSAEFPKEGPSILRIQQVVRGDSAAYFCASSPPPGHNEQFFGPGTRLTVL.

The chain has TRBV9 and TRBJ1-2; no clear D. Trimming took off 0 bases at V and 7 bases at J, with 13 bases between the two ends. The CDR3 loop spans 14 amino acids. Germline V gives CDR1 SGDLS, CDR2 YYNGEE. The CDR3 spells CASSVVLEGGGYTF. In DNA, the CDR3 is TGTGCCAGCAGCGTAGTCCTGGAGGGAGGTGGCTACACCTTC.

The chain is built from TRBV5-1 and TRBJ1-1, with D possibly TRBD1 on 5 matching bases. Germline CDR1 SGHRS, CDR2 YFSETQ. V lost 4 bases and J lost 4, with 11 bases in between. The CDR3 spans 13 residues. CDR3 nucleotide sequence: TGCGCCAGCAGCCTAGACAGCGTCACTGAAGCTTTCTTT. Residues: CASSLDSVTEAFF. Using reference TRBV5-1 and TRBJ1-1 for the parts outside the CDR3, the full variable domain is KAGVTQTPRYLIKTRGQQVTLSCSPISGHRSVSWYQQTPGQGLQFLFEYFSETQRNKGNFPGRFSGRQFSNSRSEMNVSTLELGDSALYLCASSLDSVTEAFFGQGTRLTVV.

The CDR3 loop reads CASSLGSGSYEQYF. For the CDR3, the DNA is TGTGCCAGCAGCTTGGGCTCGGGATCCTACGAGCAGTACTTC. The chain combines TRBV5-4 with TRBJ2-7, with D possibly TRBD2 on 5 matching bases. CDR3 length equals 14 residues. Germline V gene sequence: CDR1 SGHNT, CDR2 YYREEE (reference sequence). V dropped 0 bases and J dropped 1 base, with 8 bases sitting between them.

The chain recombines TRBV29-1 with TRBJ1-6; 7 bases line up with TRBD1. Trimming at V came to 5 bases and at J to 4 bases, leaving 8 bases not matched to a gene. The germline gives CDR1 SQVTM, CDR2 ANQGSEA. This CDR3 has 15 amino acids. Here the CDR3 reads CSVQVGTAYNSPLHF. CDR3 nucleotides: TGCAGCGTTCAAGTTGGGACAGCTTATAATTCACCCCTCCACTTT.

CDR3 amino acids: CAWTRGGSYNSPLHF. The CDR3 nucleotides are TGTGCCTGGACGCGGGGGGGCTCCTATAATTCACCCCTCCACTTT. The V call is TRBV30, the J call TRBJ1-6, with D perhaps matching TRBD1 (5 bases). The CDR3 contains 15 residues. The V end lost 4 bases, the J end lost 0 bases, and 10 bases lay between the germline ends. The germline V gene encodes CDR1 GTSNPN and CDR2 SVGIG (reference sequence).

J is TRBJ1-5 and V is TRBV19; TRBD1 matches at 8 bases. The CDR3 has 16 residues. The trim removed 4 bases at V and 0 bases at J, leaving 5 bases unmatched. Germline CDR1 and CDR2: LNHDA and SQIVND (reference sequence). CDR3 coding DNA: TGTGCCAGTAGTACCGGGACAGGTAATAGCAATCAGCCCCAGCATTTT. This encodes CASSTGTGNSNQPQHF.

V gene TRBV28 combines with J gene TRBJ2-5; no firm D call. CDR3 length: 14 residues. V was trimmed by 5 bases and J by 5 bases, leaving 15 bases between them. Germline V gene data show CDR1 as MDHEN and CDR2 as SYDVKM. CDR3 sequence (DNA): TGTGCCAGCAGTCCCAGACTGGGCTGGGAGACCCAGTACTTC. Translated, it gives CASSPRLGWETQYF.

This clone was seen more than once but under ten times. V and J are TRBV28 and TRBJ2-7; a weak D match, TRBD1 (5 bases). V was cut by 3 bases and J by 1 base, with 13 bases left in between. Germline CDR1 MDHEN, CDR2 SYDVKM. The length of the CDR3 is 15 residues. CDR3 DNA: TGTGCCAGCAGTTTCCCCGGACAACATTCCTACGAGCAGTACTTC. Amino acids: CASSFPGQHSYEQYF.

J is TRBJ2-2 and V is TRBV9; possible D gene TRBD1, 5 bases. The CDR3 is 17 amino acids. V lost 0 bases to trimming and J lost 1 base, with 13 bases between them. Germline V gene lookup returns CDR1 SGDLS and CDR2 YYNGEE. The CDR3 here is CASSVALGLRNTGELFF. The CDR3 nucleotides read TGTGCCAGCAGCGTAGCTTTGGGGCTTCGGAACACCGGGGAGCTGTTTTTT.

The chain has TRBV18 and TRBJ2-3; no reliable D call. Per germline, CDR1 KGHSH and CDR2 LQKENI. The CDR3 contains 11 residues. V lost 6 bases, J lost 5 bases, and 6 bases lay in between. CDR3 sequence reads: CASSPGDTQYF. The CDR3 nucleotides are TGTGCCAGCTCTCCCGGAGATACGCAGTATTTT. Full variable domain (rest looked up from reference TRBV18 and TRBJ2-3): NAGVMQNPRHLVRRRGQEARLRCSPMKGHSHVYWYRQLPEEGLKFMVYLQKENIIDESGMPKERFSAEFPKEGPSILRIQQVVRGDSAAYFCASSPGDTQYFGPGTRLTVL.

CDR3: CASNGPNTEAFF. CDR3 in DNA: TGTGCCAGCAACGGACCGAACACTGAAGCTTTCTTT. This chain connects TRBV6-6 to TRBJ1-1; unclear D gene. With 7 bases removed from V and 1 base from J, the gap between germline ends came to 7 bases. CDR1 is MNHNY and CDR2 is SVGAGI in the germline V gene (reference sequence). The CDR3 has 12 residues.

The chain joins TRBV7-9 to TRBJ2-7; D is uncertain. Germline V lookup: CDR1 SEHNR, CDR2 FQNEAQ (reference sequence). The length of the CDR3 is 12 residues. Deletions cut 1 base from V and 3 bases from J, with 4 bases between. The CDR3: CASSLGDYEQYF. CDR3 coding DNA: TGTGCCAGCAGCTTAGGAGACTACGAGCAGTACTTC.

This chain links TRBV5-1 with TRBJ2-6; either TRBD1 or TRBD2 may fit D (5 bases each). Germline CDR1 and CDR2: SGHRS and YFSETQ. Between the trimmed V and J ends, which lost 4 bases and 8 bases, there was a span of 13 bases. The CDR3 extends over 14 amino acids. The CDR3 DNA sequence: TGCGCCAGCAGCGGGACGGCCGGGCCCAACGTCCTGACTTTC. Translating gives CASSGTAGPNVLTF.

The V call is TRBV2, the J call TRBJ2-2, with 8 nucleotides matching TRBD1. The length of the CDR3 is 13 residues. V lost 4 bases to trimming and J lost 6 bases; unmatched junction nucleotides: 1. In germline, CDR1 is SNHLY, CDR2 FYNNEI. DNA of the CDR3: TGTGCCAGCAGTGGGACAGGGTCCGGGGAGCTGTTTTTT. Translation: CASSGTGSGELFF.